This T cell receptor (beta chain) was found in a study of T-cell memory formation after mild COVID-19. Study details: Largely, TCR clusters stayed within a single donor. Whole-study results and caveats: Among CD4+ contracting clones, most were CM and EM, and CD8+ ones EMRA. Clones contracting over day 15 to 85 were CD4/CD8 balanced, with later expanders leaning CD4+.

TCRdb reanalysed the 5' RACE reads using MiXCR and keeps one entry per CDR3 protein. The data contain some 160,000 distinct CDR3 sequences, less than 40% of them singletons. As concerns this clonotype: What it recognizes is unknown.

CDR1 and CDR2 from the germline V gene are MNHNS and SASEGT. There are 16 residues in the CDR3. The V and J ends lost 2 bases and 4 bases respectively, with 17 bases between them. This receptor was obtained from an adult woman who had mild COVID-19 (a few samples of this study predate the infection). Cell type and time point are not known. The rearrangement links TRBV6-1 to TRBJ1-1; TRBD1 is a possible D gene (5 bases). The sequencing input was PBMCs or a T cell subset sorted from them (not recorded which). CDR3 in amino acids: CASSEPGGIGRTEAFF. DNA of the CDR3: TGTGCCAGCAGTGAACCCGGGGGAATAGGACGCACTGAAGCTTTCTTT.